The 15 T cell receptor beta chains given below trace back to one sample, sequenced in a study of T cell changes during pregnancy in multiple sclerosis. Some clones are missing from TCRdb's copy, which holds only in-frame ones; the method was immunoSEQ multiplex PCR. The sample has about 70,000 clones; about 90% are singletons. Material: peripheral blood, obtained after pregnancy. Receptors were obtained from a female donor with multiple sclerosis, enrolled in a pregnancy study.

The chain joins TRBV7-9 to TRBJ2-5, with D hard to call. This CDR3 spans 13 amino acids. V was shortened by 1 base and J by 0 bases, with 3 bases between the two germline ends. Germline V CDR1 and CDR2: SEHNR, FQNEAQ (reference sequence). CDR3 loop: CASSLDNQETQYF. CDR3 DNA sequence: TGTGCCAGCAGCTTAGACAACCAAGAGACCCAGTACTTC.

The chain recombines TRBV5-8 with TRBJ1-4, with TRBD1 as a possible D gene (6 bases). Germline-derived CDR1 and CDR2 are SGHTS and YDEGEE. Deletions cut 0 bases from V and 5 bases from J, with 17 bases between. CDR3 length: 17 residues. CDR3 DNA sequence: TGTGCCAGCAGCTTGGACCCACGGACAGCTCACAATGAAAAACTGTTTTTT. Translated: CASSLDPRTAHNEKLFF.

This clone has a handful of counts. CDR3 bases: TGTGCCAGCAGTGGGGGAGACAGGGGGACTGAAGCTTTCTTT. This sequence encodes CASSGGDRGTEAFF. This chain uses TRBV2 with TRBJ1-1; 9 bases map to TRBD1. CDR1 is SNHLY and CDR2 is FYNNEI in the germline V gene. The length of the CDR3 is 14 residues. V trimming: 4 bases; J trimming: 5 bases; junction bases outside the gene matches: 5.

V usage is TRBV5-4 and J usage is TRBJ2-7, with 13 bases aligning to TRBD2. With 4 bases clipped from V and 6 bases from J, the junction kept 7 bases outside the gene matches. CDR1 SGHNT and CDR2 YYREEE come from the germline V gene (reference sequence). The CDR3 loop spans 15 amino acids. In DNA, the CDR3 is TGTGCCAGCAGCCGTGGACTAGCGGGAGCGGTCGAGCAGTACTTC. Amino acids: CASSRGLAGAVEQYF.

J is TRBJ2-7 and V is TRBV19, with a weak D call TRBD1 (5 bases). Trimming stripped 10 bases from V and 0 bases from J, with 25 bases between. Looked up from germline, CDR1 is LNHDA and CDR2 is SQIVND (reference sequence). The CDR3 is 17 amino acids. CDR3 sequence reads: CAKGKWLNPRDSYEQYF. DNA for the CDR3: TGTGCCAAAGGGAAGTGGTTAAATCCCAGGGACTCCTACGAGCAGTACTTC. The full variable domain, in which reference TRBV19 and TRBJ2-7 provide the parts outside the CDR3, is DGGITQSPKYLFRKEGQNVTLSCEQNLNHDAMYWYRQDPGQGLRLIYYSQIVNDFQKGDIAEGYSVSREKKESFPLTVTSAQKNPTAFYLCAKGKWLNPRDSYEQYFGPGTRLTVT.

The chain carries TRBV30 and TRBJ2-5; a possible D gene is TRBD2 (6 bases). V lost 2 bases and J 9 bases, leaving 19 bases between the germline ends. The CDR3 loop spans 14 amino acids. Germline assignment: CDR1 GTSNPN and CDR2 SVGIG (reference sequence). CDR3 in DNA: TGTGCCTGGAGTCCGGGACTGGTGGTTCGGCCCCAGTACTTC. It codes for CAWSPGLVVRPQYF.

The V gene is TRBV15, the J gene TRBJ1-1, with D perhaps matching TRBD1 (5 bases). Trimming pared 1 base from V and 5 bases from J, leaving 11 bases between. CDR1 is LNHNV, CDR2 YYDKDF, per germline (reference sequence). This CDR3 is 14 amino acids long. The CDR3 is CATSRVGGWTEAFF. The CDR3 coding sequence is TGTGCCACCAGCAGAGTGGGGGGGTGGACTGAAGCTTTCTTT.

V usage is TRBV5-1 and J usage is TRBJ2-7, with 7 bases lining up with TRBD1. The germline V gene has CDR1 SGHRS and CDR2 YFSETQ. Trimming removed 2 bases from V and 3 bases from J; junction bases left unmatched: 2. CDR3 length: 13 residues. CDR3 protein: CASSLTGVYEQYF. Written as DNA, the CDR3 is TGCGCCAGCAGCTTAACAGGGGTCTACGAGCAGTACTTC.

This chain uses TRBV30 with TRBJ2-1; TRBD2 matches 11 bases. V was pared by 4 bases and J by 10 bases, with 6 bases of the junction left unmatched. In germline, CDR1 is GTSNPN, CDR2 SVGIG (reference sequence). CDR3 length: 13 residues. DNA for the CDR3: TGTGCCTGGACAACTAGCGGGAGTGGGGAGCAGTTCTTC. It encodes CAWTTSGSGEQFF.

This chain's CDR3 is CASSRGAGENTEAFF. The CDR3 nucleotides are TGTGCCAGCAGCCGAGGGGCAGGGGAGAACACTGAAGCTTTCTTT. V gene TRBV11-2 combines with J gene TRBJ1-1; tentatively, D is TRBD1 (6 bases). V gave up 5 bases and J gave up 1 base, with 14 bases separating them. This CDR3 spans 15 amino acids. CDR1 is SGHAT and CDR2 is FQNNGV in the germline V gene.

This clone was observed a single time. This chain links TRBV7-4 with TRBJ1-1; 7 bases are shared with TRBD1. Germline V CDR1 and CDR2: SGHVT, SQSDAQ. The junction had 10 bases not matched to a gene; V was cut back by 2 bases and J by 1 base. The CDR3 totals 17 residues. CDR3 in DNA: TGTGCCAGCAGCTTACCATCCGACAGGGATAAGAACACTGAAGCTTTCTTT. This sequence encodes CASSLPSDRDKNTEAFF.

J is TRBJ2-5 and V is TRBV9, with 8 bases aligning to TRBD1. CDR1 is SGDLS and CDR2 is YYNGEE in the germline V gene. The CDR3 sequence is 15 residues long. After removal of 3 bases from V and 4 bases from J, the junction contained 8 bases not matched to a gene. CDR3 nucleotide sequence: TGTGCCAGCAGCGCCGTGGGCAGGGGGCCAGAGACCCAGTACTTC. Amino acids: CASSAVGRGPETQYF. Drawing the rest from reference TRBV9 and TRBJ2-5, the complete variable domain is DSGVTQTPKHLITATGQRVTLRCSPRSGDLSVYWYQQSLDQGLQFLIQYYNGEERAKGNILERFSAQQFPDLHSELNLSSLELGDSALYFCASSAVGRGPETQYFGPGTRLLVL.

The count of this clone is one. This rearrangement joins TRBV6-1 to TRBJ1-3, with a possible D match to TRBD1 (6 bases). V dropped 5 bases and J dropped 1 base, with 12 bases sitting between them. Germline V gene sequence: CDR1 MNHNS, CDR2 SASEGT. This CDR3 comprises 15 residues. CDR3 amino acids: CASSSHTGSGNTIYF. CDR3 coding DNA: TGTGCCAGCAGTTCGCATACAGGGTCTGGAAACACCATATATTTT.

This chain joins TRBV7-3 and TRBJ2-6, with D possibly matching TRBD1 (6 bases). CDR1 and CDR2 (germline): SGHTA, FQGTGA. V was cut by 2 bases and J by 4 bases, with 9 bases left in between. The CDR3 is made up of 15 amino acids. The DNA of the CDR3 is TGTGCCAGCAGCTTATCGGGGACAGGGGCCAACGTCCTGACTTTC. Protein sequence: CASSLSGTGANVLTF. Variable domain in full (rest from reference TRBV7-3 and TRBJ2-6): GAGVSQTPSNKVTEKGKYVELRCDPISGHTALYWYRQSLGQGPEFLIYFQGTGAADDSGLPNDRFFAVRPEGSVSTLKIQRTERGDSAVYLCASSLSGTGANVLTFGAGSRLTVL.

The V and J genes are TRBV9 and TRBJ2-1; 7 bases line up with TRBD2. Per the germline V gene, CDR1 is SGDLS and CDR2 is YYNGEE. V lost 0 bases, J lost 7 bases, and 7 bases stayed unmatched. CDR3 length: 15 amino acids. CDR3 DNA: TGTGCCAGCAGCGTAGCTGGGACTACCCCTAATGAGCAGTTCTTC. This codes for CASSVAGTTPNEQFF. Filled out from reference TRBV9 and TRBJ2-1, the complete variable domain reads DSGVTQTPKHLITATGQRVTLRCSPRSGDLSVYWYQQSLDQGLQFLIQYYNGEERAKGNILERFSAQQFPDLHSELNLSSLELGDSALYFCASSVAGTTPNEQFFGPGTRLTVL.